Listed below are T cell receptor beta chains from one sample, sequenced in a study of T cell clonotyping in hematopoietic cell transplantation. Clones were read by immunoSEQ multiplex PCR, and TCRdb kept only the in-frame ones, dropping some. In the table there are approximately 46,000 clones, 85% to 90% of which are singletons. Specimen: peripheral blood mononuclear cells, collected before stem cell transplant. The receptors come from a man aged 55 to 70 with biphenotypic leukemia. Some clones in this sample may be carry-over from other donors' samples. The CDR3 runs from the conserved cysteine through the conserved F or W. A D gene is named only where the DNA matches it firmly. The size field is filled for only some rows; it gives once, few, many or a size class.

J gene,V gene,clone size,CDR3 length,D gene,CDR3 protein,CDR3 DNA
TRBJ2-5,TRBV7-2,.,14,.,CASSLARYQETQYF,TGTGCCAGCAGCTTAGCTCGGTACCAAGAGACCCAGTACTTC
TRBJ2-5,TRBV9,.,16,TRBD1,CASSAPTGPIQETQYF,TGTGCCAGCAGCGCCCCGACAGGGCCGATTCAAGAGACCCAGTACTTC
TRBJ2-3,TRBV6-4,.,13,.,CASSDTFPDTQYF,TGTGCCAGCAGTGATACTTTCCCAGATACGCAGTATTTT
TRBJ1-1,TRBV30,.,13,TRBD1,CAWSVQGDAEAFF,TGTGCCTGGAGTGTACAGGGGGACGCTGAAGCTTTCTTT
TRBJ2-5,TRBV27,.,15,TRBD2,CASSFHSGSSETQYF,TGTGCCAGCAGTTTCCACAGCGGGAGTTCAGAGACCCAGTACTTC
TRBJ2-2,TRBV7-9,.,12,.,CASTLGSGELFF,TGTGCCAGCACCCTCGGGAGCGGGGAGCTGTTTTTT
TRBJ1-1,TRBV5-5,once,16,.,CASSRLQGLMNTEAFF,TGTGCCAGCAGTCGTTTACAGGGCCTCATGAACACTGAAGCTTTCTTT
TRBJ2-1,TRBV15,.,16,TRBD2,CATSRVLAGDYNEQFF,TGTGCCACCAGCAGGGTACTAGCGGGGGATTACAATGAGCAGTTCTTC
TRBJ2-7,TRBV30,.,12,.,CAWSASVSEQYF,TGTGCCTGGAGTGCAAGCGTCTCAGAGCAGTACTTC
TRBJ2-3,TRBV28,once,14,.,CAGGGAGTTDTQYF,TGTGCCGGCGGAGGAGCGGGCACCACAGATACGCAGTATTTT
TRBJ1-5,TRBV6-5,once,14,.,CASSSYTGGQPQHF,TGTGCCAGCAGTTCGTACACGGGGGGTCAGCCCCAGCATTTT
TRBJ2-1,TRBV7-2,.,15,TRBD2,CASSLGLAGDNEQFF,TGTGCCAGCAGCTTAGGCCTAGCGGGAGACAATGAGCAGTTCTTC
TRBJ1-1,TRBV7-6,.,13,.,CASSRDVNTEAFF,TGTGCCAGCAGCAGGGACGTGAACACTGAAGCTTTCTTT
TRBJ1-2,TRBV6-1,.,15,TRBD1,CASSGRTGTNYGYTF,TGTGCCAGCAGTGGGAGGACAGGGACTAACTATGGCTACACCTTC
TRBJ2-3,TRBV27,.,13,TRBD2,CASRIAGIDTQYF,TGTGCCAGCAGGATAGCGGGAATAGATACGCAGTATTTT
TRBJ2-2,TRBV4-2,once,15,.,CASSQVGTPNGELFF,TGTGCCAGCAGCCAAGTCGGGACCCCGAACGGGGAGCTGTTTTTT
TRBJ1-5,TRBV2,once,13,.,CASSADTNQPQHF,TGTGCCAGCAGCGCGGACACCAATCAGCCCCAGCATTTT
TRBJ2-7,TRBV30,.,14,TRBD2,CAWSVAGAPYEQYF,TGTGCCTGGAGTGTTGCGGGAGCCCCCTACGAGCAGTACTTC
TRBJ1-5,TRBV27,.,13,.,CASSWVVDAPQHF,TGTGCCAGCAGTTGGGTGGTGGACGCGCCCCAGCATTTT
TRBJ2-7,TRBV13,.,16,TRBD2,CASSSRGEGDYYEQYF,TGTGCCAGCAGCTCGCGGGGGGAAGGGGATTACTACGAGCAGTACTTC
TRBJ2-1,TRBV19,.,14,TRBD2,CATRGLAGINEQFF,TGTGCCACGCGGGGACTAGCGGGAATAAATGAGCAGTTCTTC
TRBJ2-7,TRBV6-5,.,14,.,CASRQHRASYEQYF,TGTGCCAGCAGGCAACACAGGGCGTCCTACGAGCAGTACTTC
TRBJ2-2,TRBV6-5,.,15,.,CASSYGGTDTGELFF,TGTGCCAGCAGTTACGGTGGCACCGACACCGGGGAGCTGTTTTTT
TRBJ2-7,TRBV5-6,once,15,TRBD1,CASSSQGAGSYEQYF,TGTGCCAGCAGCTCACAGGGGGCCGGGAGCTACGAGCAGTACTTC
TRBJ2-6,TRBV6-4,.,16,.,CASSEWPNSGANVLTF,TGTGCCAGCAGTGAATGGCCAAACTCTGGGGCCAACGTCCTGACTTTC
TRBJ1-5,TRBV2,.,16,.,CASSERASGDNQPQHF,TGTGCCAGCAGTGAACGGGCAAGCGGGGACAATCAGCCCCAGCATTTT
TRBJ2-3,TRBV6-5,.,11,.,CASTRLDTQYF,TGTGCCAGCACGCGGTTGGACACGCAGTATTTT
TRBJ2-5,TRBV30,.,15,TRBD2,CAWRLAGGRQETQYF,TGTGCCTGGAGACTAGCGGGAGGCCGCCAAGAGACCCAGTACTTC
TRBJ2-7,TRBV28,.,15,.,CASSLERPVPYEQYF,TGTGCCAGCAGTTTAGAGCGTCCCGTACCCTACGAGCAGTACTTC
TRBJ2-1,TRBV6-5,.,13,.,CASSYRQYNEQFF,TGTGCCAGCAGTTACCGCCAGTACAATGAGCAGTTCTTC
TRBJ1-2,TRBV7-2,.,16,TRBD1,CASSLHPGTGRFGYTF,TGTGCCAGCAGCCTTCACCCCGGGACAGGACGATTCGGCTACACCTTC
TRBJ2-3,TRBV5-6,few,15,TRBD2,CASSLGGGGADTQYF,TGTGCCAGCAGCTTGGGTGGTGGGGGGGCAGATACGCAGTATTTT
TRBJ2-3,TRBV10-3,.,13,.,CAISPQGTDTQYF,TGTGCCATCAGTCCACAGGGCACAGATACGCAGTATTTT
TRBJ2-1,TRBV2,.,15,TRBD2,CASSPGAGGPNEQFF,TGTGCCAGCAGCCCGGGAGCGGGAGGGCCGAATGAGCAGTTCTTC
TRBJ1-1,TRBV5-6,.,13,TRBD1,CASSRGTDTEAFF,TGTGCCAGCAGCAGAGGGACAGACACTGAAGCTTTCTTT
TRBJ2-7,TRBV27,once,14,TRBD2,CASSLTGTSYEQYF,TGTGCCAGCAGTCTAACCGGGACTAGCTACGAGCAGTACTTC
TRBJ2-7,TRBV18,.,15,TRBD1,CASSPAGDSGEKKYF,TGTGCCAGCTCACCAGCAGGGGACAGCGGAGAAAAAAAGTACTTC
TRBJ1-4,TRBV27,.,14,.,CASSLGQGRGKLFF,TGTGCCAGCAGTTTAGGGCAGGGAAGGGGAAAACTGTTTTTT
TRBJ2-1,TRBV6-5,.,14,TRBD2,CASQLAGGRNEQFF,TGTGCCAGCCAACTAGCGGGAGGGAGGAATGAGCAGTTCTTC
TRBJ1-5,TRBV30,.,14,TRBD1,CAWSTGELNQPQHF,TGTGCCTGGAGTACAGGGGAGTTAAATCAGCCCCAGCATTTT
TRBJ1-1,TRBV6-1,.,17,.,CASSEVSGGIGNTEAFF,TGTGCCAGCAGTGAAGTTTCCGGGGGGATTGGGAACACTGAAGCTTTCTTT
TRBJ2-2,TRBV10-1,.,13,.,CASSESGTGELFF,TGCGCCAGCAGTGAATCGGGGACCGGGGAGCTGTTTTTT
TRBJ2-3,TRBV30,few,9,.,CAFSDTQYF,TGTGCCTTTTCAGATACGCAGTATTTT
TRBJ2-7,TRBV7-6,once,15,TRBD1,CASSLGQGVTYGQYF,TGTGCCAGCAGCCTAGGACAGGGGGTAACCTACGGGCAGTACTTC
TRBJ2-5,TRBV6-5,.,13,.,CASSRPVGETQYF,TGTGCCAGCAGCCGGCCGGTCGGGGAGACCCAGTACTTC
TRBJ1-3,TRBV28,.,16,TRBD1,CASSQPGQSGGNTIYF,TGTGCCAGCAGTCAACCGGGACAGAGTGGAGGAAACACCATATATTTT
TRBJ2-4,TRBV30,once,12,.,CAWSSGAGIQYF,TGTGCCTGGAGTTCGGGGGCTGGAATTCAGTACTTC
TRBJ1-1,TRBV6-1,.,15,TRBD1,CASRYRGMMNTEAFF,TGTGCCAGCCGCTACAGGGGCATGATGAACACTGAAGCTTTCTTT
TRBJ1-2,TRBV2,.,13,TRBD1,CASNLDRYYGYTF,TGTGCCAGCAACCTGGACAGGTACTATGGCTACACCTTC
TRBJ1-2,TRBV10-3,.,13,TRBD1,CAISTGGRDGYTF,TGTGCCATCAGCACAGGGGGCCGGGATGGCTACACCTTC
TRBJ1-2,TRBV25-1,once,13,.,CASSSNTRGGYTF,TGTGCCAGCAGCTCGAATACCAGAGGGGGCTACACCTTC
TRBJ1-5,TRBV4-3,.,15,.,CASSQDLTGGKPQHF,TGCGCCAGCAGCCAAGATTTAACTGGGGGTAAGCCCCAGCATTTT
TRBJ1-2,TRBV6-5,.,12,.,CASTTATRGYTF,TGTGCCAGCACTACAGCTACTCGGGGCTACACCTTC
TRBJ1-3,TRBV11-2,.,13,.,CASSLSAGNTIYF,TGTGCCAGCAGCTTGAGCGCTGGAAACACCATATATTTT